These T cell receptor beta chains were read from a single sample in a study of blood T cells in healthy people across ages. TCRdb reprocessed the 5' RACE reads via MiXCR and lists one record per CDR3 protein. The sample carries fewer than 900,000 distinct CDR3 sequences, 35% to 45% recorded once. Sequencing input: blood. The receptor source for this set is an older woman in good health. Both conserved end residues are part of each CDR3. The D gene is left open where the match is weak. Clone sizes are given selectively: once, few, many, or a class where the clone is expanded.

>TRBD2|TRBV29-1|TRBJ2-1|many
TGCAGCGTTGAAGGGACAGCGAGCGGGAGTGCCTACAATGAGCAGTTCTTC
CSVEGTASGSAYNEQFF
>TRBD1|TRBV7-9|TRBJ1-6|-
TGTGCCAGCAGCTTAGCCGGCAGGGGGAGCTCCTATAATTCACCCCTCCACTTT
CASSLAGRGSSYNSPLHF
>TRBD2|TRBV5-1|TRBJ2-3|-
TGCGCCAGCAGCTTGGGGACTAGCGGGGGGGCAGCAGATACGCAGTATTTT
CASSLGTSGGAADTQYF
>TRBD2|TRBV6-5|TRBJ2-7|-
TGTGCCAGCAGTTACTCGGGGACTAGCTCGGGTACCTACGAGCAGTACTTC
CASSYSGTSSGTYEQYF
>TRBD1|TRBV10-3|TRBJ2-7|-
TGTGCCATCAGTGAGGCTACCGGGACAGGGCGCGACGAGCAGTACTTC
CAISEATGTGRDEQYF
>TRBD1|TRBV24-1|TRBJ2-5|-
TGTGCCACCAGGATGACAGGGGGACAAGAGACCCAGTACTTC
CATRMTGGQETQYF
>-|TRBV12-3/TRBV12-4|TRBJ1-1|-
TGTGCCAGCAGTTTCGGACACATAGCCACTGAAGCTTTCTTT
CASSFGHIATEAFF
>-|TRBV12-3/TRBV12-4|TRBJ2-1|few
TGTGCCAGCAGTTTAAGCGGGTTAGCTGTTGAGCAGTTCTTC
CASSLSGLAVEQFF
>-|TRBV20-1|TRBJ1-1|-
TGCAGTGCTCTCGGGAGACCTGAAGCTTTCTTT
CSALGRPEAFF
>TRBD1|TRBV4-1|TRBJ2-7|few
TGCGCCAGCAGCCAAGATCGGGACAGCGAGCAGTACTTC
CASSQDRDSEQYF
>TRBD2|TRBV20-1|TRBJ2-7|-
TGCAGTGCTAAAATTCCGGGTGGGAGGGCCGAGCAGTACTTC
CSAKIPGGRAEQYF
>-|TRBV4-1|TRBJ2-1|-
TGCGCCAGCAGCCAAGGTGAGGACTACCAATACAATGAGCAGTTCTTC
CASSQGEDYQYNEQFF
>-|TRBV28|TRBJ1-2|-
TGTGCCAGCAGCTCCAACAGGGCCAACTATGGCTACACCTTC
CASSSNRANYGYTF
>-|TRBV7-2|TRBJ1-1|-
TGTGCCAGCAGCTCCTATTGGGGCCCTGAAGCTTTCTTT
CASSSYWGPEAFF
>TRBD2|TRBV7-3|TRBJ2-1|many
TGTGCCAGCAGCGAAGCGGGAGGCTCCTACAATGAGCAGTTCTTC
CASSEAGGSYNEQFF
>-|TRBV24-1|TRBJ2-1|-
TGTGCCACCAGTGGGTTAAATGAGCAGTTCTTC
CATSGLNEQFF